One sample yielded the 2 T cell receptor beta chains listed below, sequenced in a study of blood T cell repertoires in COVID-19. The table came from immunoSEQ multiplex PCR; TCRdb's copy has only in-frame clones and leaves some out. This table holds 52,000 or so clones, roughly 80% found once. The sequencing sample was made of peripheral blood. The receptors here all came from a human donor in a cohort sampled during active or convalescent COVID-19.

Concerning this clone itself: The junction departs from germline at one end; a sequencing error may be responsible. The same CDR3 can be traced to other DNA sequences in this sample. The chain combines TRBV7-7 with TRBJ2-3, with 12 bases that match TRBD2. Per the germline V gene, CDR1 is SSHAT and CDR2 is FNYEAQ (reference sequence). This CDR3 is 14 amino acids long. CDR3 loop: CASSLGTSGDTQYF. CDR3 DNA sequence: TGTGCTAGCAGCTTAGGGACTAGCGGGGATACGCAGTATTTT.

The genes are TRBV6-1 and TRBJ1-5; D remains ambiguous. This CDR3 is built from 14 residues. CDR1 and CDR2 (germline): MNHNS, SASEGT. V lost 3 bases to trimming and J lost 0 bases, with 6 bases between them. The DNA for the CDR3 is TGTGCCAGCAGTGAGGGCAATAGCAATCAGCCCCAGCATTTT. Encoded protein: CASSEGNSNQPQHF.